This T cell receptor (beta chain) was documented in a study of PD-L1 blockade in urothelial cancer (dated by TCRdb to 2017 to 2019). About the full investigation: Every patient began therapy in the mid-2010s and was given atezolizumab 1,200 mg intravenously every 3 weeks. About 90% of the 29 patients were identified as males with urothelial cancer of bladder origin, and a prior smoking history was reported by 18 of 29 patients. Patients had an ECOG performance status of 0 or 1 and had received between 0 and 3 prior chemotherapy regimens. Blood samples were analyzed at 3 weeks after treatment start (second dose) and at 6 weeks after treatment start. Blood samples gave a median of about 150,000 T cells and approximately 85,000 unique TCRs, with a median clonality of around 0.08. The study, an exploratory multi-omic analysis, examined somatic, immune and clinical correlates of response to PD-L1 blockade with atezolizumab in urothelial cancer. TCR sequencing covered pretreatment tumor samples and matched, serially collected peripheral blood taken before and after atezolizumab treatment. Durable clinical benefit was defined as a progression-free survival longer than 6 months, and TCR features were additionally tested against progression-free survival and overall survival. In the same patients, pretreatment tumors underwent whole exome sequencing and RNA sequencing in addition to TCR sequencing. Durable clinical benefit was achieved by nine patients but not by the remaining 20. Pretreatment blood TCR-seq was available for under 35 patients, at least one posttreatment blood collection was obtained for 25 or so patients, and tumor TCR-seq was available for 25 or so patients.

Synthetic TCR analog templates were spiked into each PCR to estimate absolute template abundance from read counts. Using the immunoSEQ assay, TCRbeta CDR3 regions were amplified from genomic DNA with bias-controlled V and J gene primers. Sequencing of rearranged TCRbeta segments was performed at approximately 20X coverage. The authors processed their data as follows. Clustering was used to correct sequencing errors, and CDR3s were annotated against IMGT to assign V, D and J genes. Only productive TCRbeta rearrangements were used in downstream analyses, excluding out-of-frame or stop-codon sequences. Clonality was calculated as one minus the Shannon entropy normalized by the log of the number of unique productive sequences. Clones differing between time points or between blood and tumor were identified by Fisher's exact test with Benjamini-Hochberg correction at adjusted p below 0.01. TCRdb limited this immuneACCESS table to in-frame rearrangements with V and J called. A share of clones is missing; checked studies link under half to unresolved V genes, and the rest is unexplained. V, J and clone size reflect that table, while D and trimming were determined from the DNA. For this sample the table gives approximately 100,000 clones, of which roughly 88% were detected only once. The ten largest clones take up 2.4% of the sample.

A cohort of 25 to 35 patients with locally advanced or metastatic urothelial carcinoma, treated at Memorial Sloan Kettering on a trial protocol, was included. Peripheral blood mononuclear cells were collected pretreatment and during treatment, at between 1 and 8 total time points per patient. The Qiagen DNeasy Blood extraction kit was used to purify genomic DNA from total PBMCs and tumor samples. PBMCs were collected pretreatment and during treatment, and were isolated and stored as previously described. The research as a whole found: Improved progression-free and overall survival was associated with having pretreatment peripheral blood TCR clonality below the median. At 3 weeks after the start of treatment, tumor-associated TCR clones in peripheral blood had expanded more in patients with durable benefit (n of about 20, p = 0.022). Because of the small sample size (n ≈ 30) and the many exploratory analyses performed, the results are intended to be regarded as hypothesis-generating.

About this clone itself: Its antigen is still unknown. No much larger clone exists at a distance of one base, and base qualities are not known.

CDR1 and CDR2 are drawn from the germline V gene: KGHSH, LQKENI. CDR3 length: 16 amino acids, cysteine to phenylalanine. The read is trimmed to its CDR3 DNA, 48 bases read in frame from base 1. The V end gives up 4 bases and the J end 9 bases, leaving 15 bases in the junction not matched to a gene. The sequenced sample was PBMCs, obtained around atezolizumab (anti-PD-L1) treatment. The sequence was obtained from a man aged 45-65 years with urothelial cancer. The chain is made from TRBV18 and TRBJ2-1; TRBD1 agrees with 7 junctional bases. The nucleotide sequence is TGTGCCAGCTCACGTGTTGGGACAGCGGCGGGTGGTGAGCAGTTCTTC. Its amino acids are CASSRVGTAAGGEQFF.